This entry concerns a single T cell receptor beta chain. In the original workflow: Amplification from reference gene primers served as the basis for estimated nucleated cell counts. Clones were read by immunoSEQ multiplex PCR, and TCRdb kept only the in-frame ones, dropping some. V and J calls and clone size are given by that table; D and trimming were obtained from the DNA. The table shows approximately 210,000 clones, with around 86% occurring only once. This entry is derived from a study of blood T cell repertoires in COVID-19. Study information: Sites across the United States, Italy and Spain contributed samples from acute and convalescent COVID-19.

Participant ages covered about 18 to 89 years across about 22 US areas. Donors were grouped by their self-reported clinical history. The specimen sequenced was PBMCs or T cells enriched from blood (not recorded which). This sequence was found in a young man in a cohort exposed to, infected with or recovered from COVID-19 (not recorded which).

The CDR3 nucleotides are TGTGCCAGCAGTTCTGGGGGGGGCGCTGGAAACACCATATATTTT. Its protein product is CASSSGGGAGNTIYF. This chain connects TRBV6-5 to TRBJ1-3, with a weak D call TRBD1 (6 bases). The CDR3 has 15 residues. Germline V gene sequence: CDR1 MNHEY, CDR2 SVGAGI. The ends were cut back, 4 bases at V and 2 bases at J, with 12 bases in the middle.